This T cell receptor (beta chain) was recorded in a study of blood T cell repertoires in COVID-19. The CDR3 is made up of 15 amino acids. Germline assignment: CDR1 SGDLS and CDR2 YYNGEE. V was cut by 4 bases and J by 10 bases, with 23 bases left in between. The study drew participants aged 18 to 89 years from 24 US areas. Cohorts were assigned according to the clinical history that participants reported. Study processing details: Amplification from reference gene primers served as the basis for estimated nucleated cell counts. Assay: immunoSEQ multiplex PCR; the TCRdb copy retains only in-frame clones and omits some. V, J and clone size were drawn from that table, and D and trimming were deduced from the DNA. The sample lists a few hundred thousand clones; roughly 85% were seen once.

Sequenced input: PBMCs or T cells enriched from blood (not recorded which). The gene calls are TRBV9 and TRBJ1-1, with D possibly matching TRBD1 (5 bases). The sequence was collected from a woman in her forties with acute COVID-19. The CDR3 loop is CASSRKWGEGSVAFF. CDR3 coding DNA: TGTGCCAGCAGCCGGAAATGGGGGGAGGGAAGTGTAGCTTTCTTT. The full variable domain, rest sourced from reference TRBV9 and TRBJ1-1, is DSGVTQTPKHLITATGQRVTLRCSPRSGDLSVYWYQQSLDQGLQFLIQYYNGEERAKGNILERFSAQQFPDLHSELNLSSLELGDSALYFCASSRKWGEGSVAFFGQGTRLTVV.